Listed below are T cell receptor beta chains from one sample, sequenced in a study of blood T cell repertoires in COVID-19. Repertoires were generated with immunoSEQ multiplex PCR, while TCRdb's copy carries only in-frame clones and drops some. In the table there are 210,000 or so clones, 83% of which are singletons. Sequencing used PBMCs or T cells enriched from blood (not recorded which). These receptors originate from a woman aged 45-59 years who had been exposed to COVID-19. The CDR3 runs from the conserved cysteine through the conserved F or W. A D gene is named only where the DNA matches it firmly. Expanded clones are given a class, and other clones once, few, many or no size at all.

j_call d_call clone_size v_call cdr3_length cdr3_aa cdr3_nt
TRBJ1-1 - - TRBV18 12 CASSPTGTEAFF TGTGCCAGCTCCCCGACAGGCACTGAAGCTTTCTTT
TRBJ1-4 - - TRBV7-6 15 CASSSTVSTNEKLFF TGTGCCAGCAGCTCGACAGTATCAACTAATGAAAAACTGTTTTTT
TRBJ1-1 TRBD1 - TRBV6-1 17 CASSEDGDRRRNTEAFF TGTGCCAGCAGTGAAGATGGGGACAGGAGGAGGAACACTGAAGCTTTCTTT
TRBJ2-1 - - TRBV11-2 15 CASSLGGLSYNEQFF TGTGCCAGCAGCTTAGGGGGGCTATCCTACAATGAGCAGTTCTTC
TRBJ2-2 - - TRBV2 16 CASSSPQGRSTGELFF TGTGCCAGCAGCTCCCCTCAGGGGCGTAGCACCGGGGAGCTGTTTTTT
TRBJ1-1 - - TRBV20-1 13 CSASPPGGTEAFF TGCAGTGCTAGTCCCCCGGGGGGCACTGAAGCTTTCTTT
TRBJ1-2 - - TRBV2 14 CASSLDRTNYGYTF TGTGCCAGCAGCCTGGACAGAACTAACTATGGCTACACCTTC
TRBJ1-6 - - TRBV7-3 16 CASSLTGSSYNSPLHF TGTGCCAGCAGCTTAACTGGGAGCTCCTATAATTCACCCCTCCACTTT
TRBJ1-1 - - TRBV7-8 13 CASSLGGDTEAFF TGTGCCAGCAGCCTCGGAGGTGACACTGAAGCTTTCTTT
TRBJ1-3 - few TRBV5-1 14 CASSFDGGVNTIYF TGCGCCAGCAGCTTTGATGGCGGAGTAAACACCATATATTTT
TRBJ2-5 - - TRBV12-5 12 CASGPGEGTQYF TGTGCTAGTGGCCCAGGGGAGGGGACCCAGTACTTC
TRBJ2-3 TRBD2 - TRBV9 14 CASGSGGASDTQYF TGTGCCAGCGGGAGCGGGGGGGCGTCAGATACGCAGTATTTT
TRBJ2-7 - - TRBV3-1/TRBV3-2 11 CASSQVNEQYF TGTGCCAGCAGCCAAGTCAACGAGCAGTACTTC
TRBJ2-2 - - TRBV5-4 17 CASSLLPGGLNTGELFF TGTGCCAGCAGCCTACTCCCGGGCGGGCTTAACACCGGGGAGCTGTTTTTT
TRBJ1-1 - - TRBV5-1 13 CASSSGQNTEAFF TGCGCCAGCAGCTCCGGACAGAACACTGAAGCTTTCTTT
TRBJ1-2 - - TRBV6-6 13 CASSHDRSYGYTF TGTGCCAGCAGTCACGACAGGAGCTATGGCTACACCTTC
TRBJ2-7 TRBD1 once TRBV5-4 18 CASSFLGVRQGARYEQYF TGTGCCAGCAGCTTCTTAGGAGTGCGACAGGGGGCTCGGTACGAGCAGTACTTC
TRBJ2-7 TRBD2 - TRBV29-1 15 CSVEDLGLVRYEQYF TGCAGCGTTGAAGATCTGGGACTAGTGAGGTACGAGCAGTACTTC
TRBJ1-6 - - TRBV5-5 15 CASSLEHLYNSPLHF TGTGCCAGCAGCTTAGAACACCTCTATAATTCACCCCTCCACTTT
TRBJ1-2 TRBD1 - TRBV7-8 16 CASSSETGSGDYGYTF TGTGCCAGCAGCTCCGAGACAGGGTCTGGGGACTATGGCTACACCTTC
TRBJ2-7 - - TRBV15 14 CATSASAGTYEQYF TGTGCCACCAGCGCCTCGGCGGGCACCTACGAGCAGTACTTC
TRBJ1-2 TRBD1 - TRBV3-1/TRBV3-2 18 CASSQDLVVAGGHYGYTF TGTGCCAGCAGCCAAGATCTGGTGGTGGCAGGGGGGCACTATGGCTACACCTTC
TRBJ2-2 TRBD2 - TRBV2 15 CASSAGLAGTGELFF TGTGCCAGCAGCGCGGGACTAGCGGGCACCGGGGAGCTGTTTTTT
TRBJ2-2 TRBD2 - TRBV5-1 17 CASSRGLAGGVGGELFF TGCGCCAGCAGCCGCGGACTAGCGGGGGGCGTTGGCGGGGAGCTGTTTTTT
TRBJ2-5 TRBD2 - TRBV5-1 16 CASSLDPSGGAETQYF TGCGCCAGCAGCTTGGATCCTAGCGGGGGGGCAGAGACCCAGTACTTC
TRBJ1-1 - - TRBV7-2 14 CASSLVGVNTEAFF TGTGCCAGCAGCTTAGTCGGGGTGAACACTGAAGCTTTCTTT
TRBJ2-7 - - TRBV19 11 CASRTGHEQYF TGTGCCAGCCGAACGGGTCACGAGCAGTACTTC
TRBJ1-4 - - TRBV6-5 15 CASGRGGPPGEKLFF TGTGCCAGCGGCCGGGGAGGGCCCCCGGGTGAAAAACTGTTTTTT
TRBJ2-7 - - TRBV25-1 13 CASSALTGSEQYF TGTGCCAGCAGTGCCTTAACAGGGAGCGAGCAGTACTTC
TRBJ1-4 - - TRBV30 14 CAWSVRPRGEKLFF TGTGCCTGGAGTGTACGTCCCAGGGGTGAAAAACTGTTTTTT